The sample holds many counts of the clone carrying this T cell receptor beta chain. Its antigen is undetermined. This record comes from a study of T cells in Graves' hyperthyroidism and ophthalmopathy. Notes on the study in general: Ophthalmopathy was model-predicted a median around 6.7 months pre-onset.

Regions amplified from RNA transcripts were the TCR beta CDR3 regions. A first-round RT-PCR of the TCR CDR3 used the HTBI primer set. TCRdb processed the multiplex PCR reads anew with MiXCR; each CDR3 protein has one entry. The sample lists 450,000 to 600,000 distinct CDR3 sequences, less than 15% occurring once. CDR3 size: 13 residues. Germline loops: CDR1 GTSNPN, CDR2 SVGIG (reference sequence). V was pared by 3 bases and J by 8 bases, with 14 bases between. This receptor was obtained from a woman in her forties with Graves' hyperthyroidism. The specimen sequenced was blood. The rearrangement joins TRBV30 to TRBJ2-1; D remains ambiguous. The CDR3 sequence is CAWRASGRYEQFF. The CDR3 DNA follows: TGTGCCTGGAGAGCGTCTGGCCGATATGAGCAGTTCTTC.